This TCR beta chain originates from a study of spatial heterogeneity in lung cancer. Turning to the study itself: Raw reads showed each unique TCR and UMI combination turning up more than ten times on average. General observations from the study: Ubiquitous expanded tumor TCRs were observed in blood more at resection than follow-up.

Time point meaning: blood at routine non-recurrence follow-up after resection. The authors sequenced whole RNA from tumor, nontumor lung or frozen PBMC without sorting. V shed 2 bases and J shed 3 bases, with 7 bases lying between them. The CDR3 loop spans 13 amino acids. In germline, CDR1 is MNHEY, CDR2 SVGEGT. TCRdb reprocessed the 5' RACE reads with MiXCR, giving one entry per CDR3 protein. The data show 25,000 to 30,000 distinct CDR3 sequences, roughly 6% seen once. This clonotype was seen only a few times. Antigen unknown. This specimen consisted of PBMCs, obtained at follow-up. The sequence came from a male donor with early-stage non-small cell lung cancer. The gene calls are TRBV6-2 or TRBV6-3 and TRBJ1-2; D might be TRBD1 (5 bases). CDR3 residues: CASSYKGHYGYTF. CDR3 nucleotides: TGTGCCAGCAGTTACAAGGGGCACTATGGCTACACCTTC.